Reported below is one T cell receptor (beta chain). The antigen remains undetermined. Regarding donors, all were healthy bone marrow donors. This sample was included in a study of cytomegalovirus exposure and HLA in healthy donors. Broader study findings: It was reported that TCR beta sequences correctly inferred the HLA-A and HLA-B alleles for most subjects. With DRB1 most and HLA-C fewest, TCR association rates differed between HLA loci in a later analysis.

V lost 4 bases, J lost 3 bases, and 4 bases stayed unmatched. Germline V gene lookup returns CDR1 SGDLS and CDR2 YYNGEE. The CDR3 runs to 14 residues. It was with 60 Vbeta and 13 Jbeta primers that the PCR ran. In the authors' methods: Later analysis identified approximately 88 million unique TCR beta chains, 9 million to 13 million shared. Measured with immunoSEQ multiplex PCR; TCRdb has only the in-frame clones, and not every one. Clone size and the V and J calls come from that table; the DNA yielded D and trimming. This table has 160,000 or so clones, approximately 80% appearing once. This sequence was found in a man aged 30 to 45 in good health and CMV-seronegative. The rearrangement joins TRBV9 to TRBJ2-3; TRBD2 matches at 8 bases. The sequencing input was PBMCs. CDR3 residues: CASSLGLATDTQYF. The CDR3 bases are TGTGCCAGCAGCCTTGGACTAGCAACAGATACGCAGTATTTT.